These 8 T cell receptor beta chains were all obtained from the same sample, sequenced in a study of sequential checkpoint blockade in melanoma. TCRdb's copy holds only in-frame clones and misses some; the assay was immunoSEQ multiplex PCR. Of 4,900 or so clones listed, 34% are singletons. Treatment meaning: randomized to nivolumab then ipilimumab (arm A) or the reverse (arm B). The starting material was tumor tissue (inferred from file names), obtained from a patient given nivolumab and ipilimumab in sequence. The receptors were gathered from a human donor with melanoma.

The J gene is TRBJ2-5, the V gene TRBV25-1, with D perhaps assigned TRBD1 or TRBD2 (6 bases each). Germline-derived CDR1 and CDR2 are MGHDK and SYGVNS. The length of the CDR3 is 15 residues. Trimming left V 1 base short and J 1 base short, with 10 bases between. CDR3 in DNA: TGTGCCAGCAGTGAATCCCGGGGGCCCCAAGAGACCCAGTACTTC. Residues: CASSESRGPQETQYF.

The chain combines TRBV10-3 with TRBJ1-3; the match to TRBD1 covers 8 bases. The length of the CDR3 is 17 residues. The trim removed 7 bases at V and 0 bases at J, leaving 11 bases unmatched. Germline CDR1 ENHRY, CDR2 SYGVKD. The chain's CDR3 is CAIKVTGTGSSGNTIYF. CDR3 sequence (DNA): TGTGCCATCAAAGTAACTGGGACAGGTAGCTCTGGAAACACCATATATTTT.

Note on this clone: A read error is the likely source, as a far larger clone sits one nucleotide away. The rearrangement uses TRBV6-8 and TRBJ1-3, with 10 bases identical to TRBD1. The CDR3 extends over 15 amino acids. Germline loops: CDR1 MNHGY, CDR2 SAAAGT. Trimming at V came to 6 bases and at J to 4 bases, leaving 6 bases not matched to a gene. This chain's CDR3 is CASSRQGAWGNTIYF. CDR3 bases: TGTGCCAGCAGCCGACAGGGGGCCTGGGGAAACACCATATATTTT.

In this sample, this clone turned up a few times. The V call is TRBV12-5, the J call TRBJ2-3; D unresolved. CDR1 LGHNT and CDR2 FRNRAP come from the germline V gene. The CDR3 contains 12 residues. V was pared by 4 bases and J by 7 bases, with 9 bases between. The CDR3 nucleotides are TGTGCTAGTGGTTCAAGACAATATACGCAGTATTTT. Its translation: CASGSRQYTQYF.

This clone occurred a few times. The chain uses TRBV6-8 and TRBJ1-3; 8 bases fit TRBD1. CDR1 is MNHGY, CDR2 SAAAGT, per germline. V shed 7 bases and J 2 bases; nucleotides not matched to a gene: 4. The CDR3 has 14 amino acids. CDR3 region: CASTRTGTGNTIYF. In DNA form, the CDR3 reads TGTGCCAGCACCCGGACAGGGACTGGAAACACCATATATTTT.

The J gene is TRBJ2-5, the V gene TRBV19; D assignment may be TRBD1 or TRBD2 (5 bases each). The CDR3 is 12 residues long. The germline V gene has CDR1 LNHDA and CDR2 SQIVND (reference sequence). Here the CDR3 reads CAAGSREETQYF. In DNA form, the CDR3 reads TGTGCAGCAGGGAGCAGGGAAGAGACCCAGTACTTC.

The chain employs TRBV28 and TRBJ1-1, with 8 nucleotides matching TRBD1. The CDR3 contains 16 residues. Germline V gene data show CDR1 as MDHEN and CDR2 as SYDVKM. V gave up 4 bases and J gave up 0 bases; unmatched junction bases: 7. CDR3 region: CASSSGQGPVNTEAFF. The CDR3 DNA reads TGTGCCAGCAGTTCCGGACAGGGCCCCGTGAACACTGAAGCTTTCTTT. Together with reference TRBV28 and TRBJ1-1, the CDR3 gives the full variable domain: DVKVTQSSRYLVKRTGEKVFLECVQDMDHENMFWYRQDPGLGLRLIYFSYDVKMKEKGDIPEGYSVSREKKERFSLILESASTNQTSMYLCASSSGQGPVNTEAFFGQGTRLTVV.

V gene TRBV28 combines with J gene TRBJ1-5, with D unclear. Germline V CDR1 and CDR2: MDHEN, SYDVKM. The ends were cut back, 3 bases at V and 0 bases at J, with 9 bases in the middle. The CDR3 consists of 15 residues. CDR3 sequence: CASSLGGGSNQPQHF. As DNA, the CDR3 is TGTGCCAGCAGTTTGGGAGGTGGTAGCAATCAGCCCCAGCATTTT.